The next 21 T cell receptor beta chains were all read from a single sample in a study of shared clonotypes between healthy human individuals. Data came from immunoSEQ multiplex PCR; TCRdb stores just in-frame clones and leaves some out. The profile shows roughly 450,000 clones, 79% of them singletons. Sequenced: PBMCs. The receptor set was obtained from a middle-aged woman in good health. Some clones in this sample may be carry-over from other donors' samples.

The chain carries TRBV27 and TRBJ2-7; 8 nucleotides align to TRBD1. CDR1 and CDR2 from the germline V gene are MNHEY and SMNVEV (reference sequence). Losses at the gene ends were 5 bases for V and 0 bases for J; bases not matched to a gene: 15. This CDR3 spans 18 amino acids. Here the CDR3 reads CASSPRDRLLISSYEQYF. CDR3 coding DNA: TGTGCCAGCAGTCCCCGGGACAGGCTACTAATAAGCTCCTACGAGCAGTACTTC.

This chain uses TRBV4-3 with TRBJ2-5; the D is unclear. The last part of the DNA fits TRBJ2-7 better; the J call may be wrong. Germline lookup yields CDR1 LGHNA and CDR2 YSLEER. There are 15 residues in the CDR3. This CDR3 is CASSQDRRPHREQYF. The CDR3 bases are TGCGCCAGCAGCCAAGATCGCAGGCCACATCGCGAGCAGTACTTC.

The rearrangement joins TRBV30 to TRBJ1-1; possible D gene TRBD1, 6 bases. Germline lookup yields CDR1 GTSNPN and CDR2 SVGIG (reference sequence). This CDR3 has 15 residues. V was cut by 0 bases and J by 4 bases, with 15 bases left in between. The CDR3 nucleotides read TGTGCCTGGAGTGTTGAATTTCAGGGGACCACTGAAGCTTTCTTT. Its translation is CAWSVEFQGTTEAFF.

This clone was seen a few times. The CDR3 loop is CASSLRFGTDTQYF. The CDR3 DNA reads TGTGCCAGCAGCTTAAGGTTCGGCACAGATACGCAGTATTTT. The J gene is TRBJ2-3, the V gene TRBV7-7; D remains ambiguous. The V and J ends lost 2 bases and 1 base respectively, with 7 bases between them. Germline CDR1 SSHAT, CDR2 FNYEAQ (reference sequence). The CDR3 contains 14 residues.

V gene TRBV7-9 combines with J gene TRBJ2-1; D is possibly TRBD1 (6 bases). Germline CDR1 is SEHNR and CDR2 is FQNEAQ (reference sequence). V was pared by 4 bases and J by 3 bases, with 16 bases between. The length of the CDR3 is 16 residues. The CDR3 loop is CASSSVSGDNYNEQFF. In DNA, the CDR3 is TGTGCCAGCAGCTCCGTATCAGGGGATAACTACAATGAGCAGTTCTTC.

The genes are TRBV5-6 and TRBJ1-5, with D hard to call. The V gene lost 1 base and the J gene lost 5 bases, with 22 bases spanning the gap. CDR1 and CDR2 from the germline V gene are SGHDT and YYEEEE. This CDR3 spans 18 amino acids. The DNA for the CDR3 is TGTGCCAGCAGCTTGCACGGCGATCCCGCGTATGGAGATCAGCCCCAGCATTTT. Amino acids: CASSLHGDPAYGDQPQHF.

This chain joins TRBV18 and TRBJ1-5; D gene unclear. This CDR3 contains 15 residues. Between the trimmed V and J ends, which lost 2 bases and 2 bases, there was a span of 10 bases. CDR1 and CDR2 from the germline V gene are KGHSH and LQKENI. The CDR3 nucleotides read TGTGCCAGCTCACCAAACCTTGGCGGCAATCAGCCCCAGCATTTT. This translates into CASSPNLGGNQPQHF.

V is TRBV5-6 and J is TRBJ2-1; the match to TRBD1 covers 9 bases. Trimming took 3 bases from V and 12 from J; bases not matched to a gene: 16. CDR1 is SGHDT and CDR2 is YYEEEE in the germline V gene. The CDR3 is made up of 16 amino acids. The CDR3 loop is CASSYPVGQGLVAQFF. The CDR3 DNA follows: TGTGCCAGCAGCTACCCCGTCGGACAGGGGTTGGTAGCGCAGTTCTTC. Full variable domain (missing parts from reference TRBV5-6 and TRBJ2-1): DAGVTQSPTHLIKTRGQQVTLRCSPKSGHDTVSWYQQALGQGPQFIFQYYEEEERQRGNFPDRFSGHQFPNYSSELNVNALLLGDSALYLCASSYPVGQGLVAQFFGPGTRLTVL.

The V call is TRBV28, the J call TRBJ2-1; TRBD1 is a possible D gene (6 bases). CDR1 is MDHEN and CDR2 is SYDVKM in the germline V gene. The CDR3 extends over 15 amino acids. V was cut by 6 bases and J by 2 bases, with 14 bases left in between. The CDR3 here is CASSRDRSPYNEQFF. For the CDR3, the DNA is TGTGCCAGCAGCCGAGACAGGAGCCCCTACAATGAGCAGTTCTTC.

CDR3 sequence: CASRSDDPRNPNEQFF. The CDR3 DNA sequence: TGTGCAAGTCGCTCCGACGATCCCAGGAACCCCAATGAGCAGTTCTTC. This chain joins TRBV12-2 and TRBJ2-1; the DNA was not used to check the table's D call, TRBD1. TRBV12-2 is a recognized pseudogene. This CDR3 is 16 amino acids long.

The chain carries TRBV11-2 and TRBJ2-3; maybe TRBD2 (5 bases). Germline-derived CDR1 and CDR2 are SGHAT and FQNNGV. The CDR3 sequence is 15 residues long. Trimming removed 0 bases from V and 2 bases from J, with 9 bases in between. CDR3 sequence (DNA): TGTGCCAGCAGCTTAGATGCGGGCCCCACAGATACGCAGTATTTT. It translates to CASSLDAGPTDTQYF.

V gene TRBV19 combines with J gene TRBJ2-3, with TRBD2 matching 7 bases. Germline CDR1 LNHDA, CDR2 SQIVND (reference sequence). The V segment lost 8 bases and the J segment 3 bases; nucleotides outside the gene matches: 14. The CDR3 has 16 residues. CDR3 nucleotide sequence: TGTGCCAGTCGCCCAAGGGCGGGAGAAGGTACAGATACGCAGTATTTT. Translated, it gives CASRPRAGEGTDTQYF.

The chain carries TRBV10-3 and TRBJ2-5; D unresolved. The ends were cut back, 0 bases at V and 5 bases at J, with 4 bases in the middle. The V gene's germline CDR1 is ENHRY and CDR2 SYGVKD. This CDR3 spans 12 amino acids. In DNA form, the CDR3 reads TGTGCCATCAGTGAGTCGGAGGAGACCCAGTACTTC. It codes for CAISESEETQYF.

The rearrangement links TRBV7-2 to TRBJ1-6; TRBD1 matches 7 bases. The V and J ends lost 0 bases and 5 bases, in that order; junction bases with no gene match: 1. CDR3 size: 15 residues. Germline V gene data show CDR1 as SGHTA and CDR2 as FQGNSA. CDR3 DNA sequence: TGTGCCAGCAGCTTAGCAGGGGGCAATAATTCACCCCTCCACTTT. Residues: CASSLAGGNNSPLHF.

The rearrangement uses TRBV4-3 and TRBJ2-1, with D hard to call. The V end lost 1 base, the J end lost 3 bases, and 10 bases lay between the germline ends. Germline lookup yields CDR1 LGHNA and CDR2 YSLEER. The CDR3 is 15 residues long. This CDR3 reads CASSQGWSNYNEQFF. CDR3 bases: TGCGCCAGCAGCCAAGGGTGGAGTAACTACAATGAGCAGTTCTTC.

The rearrangement links TRBV27 to TRBJ2-1; D is uncertain. The CDR3 has 15 amino acids. Germline loops: CDR1 MNHEY, CDR2 SMNVEV (reference sequence). Trimming stripped 3 bases from V and 0 bases from J, with 9 bases between. CDR3 in amino acids: CASSFRVSSYNEQFF. CDR3 coding DNA: TGTGCCAGCAGTTTCCGGGTGAGCTCCTACAATGAGCAGTTCTTC.

V gene TRBV6-5 combines with J gene TRBJ2-1, with TRBD2 identical over 7 bases. Germline CDR1 is MNHEY and CDR2 is SVGAGI. Trimming at V came to 6 bases and at J to 4 bases, leaving 9 bases not matched to a gene. The length of the CDR3 is 15 residues. CDR3 nucleotides: TGTGCCAGCAGGCTAACCCAGCGGGGTTACAATGAGCAGTTCTTC. It yields the protein CASRLTQRGYNEQFF.

This chain joins TRBV2 and TRBJ2-5, with 11 bases aligning to TRBD2. The end of the DNA is better explained by TRBJ2-7, so the J call may be wrong. This CDR3 spans 15 amino acids. Germline V lookup: CDR1 SNHLY, CDR2 FYNNEI. The CDR3 sequence is CASKPGTSGPYEQYF. CDR3 nucleotide sequence: TGTGCCAGCAAGCCCGGGACTAGCGGTCCCTACGAGCAGTACTTC.

The J gene is TRBJ2-7, the V gene TRBV2; 8 positions match TRBD1. The length of the CDR3 is 14 residues. Losses at the gene ends were 1 base for V and 2 bases for J; bases not matched to a gene: 1. CDR1 SNHLY and CDR2 FYNNEI come from the germline V gene. In DNA, the CDR3 is TGTGCCAGCAGTGAAGGGACAGGGCCCTACGAGCAGTACTTC. The encoded protein is CASSEGTGPYEQYF.

The chain couples TRBV5-5 to TRBJ1-2; 11 nucleotides match TRBD1. Germline CDR1 and CDR2: SGHKS and YYEKEE (reference sequence). This CDR3 is built from 16 residues. V was pared by 4 bases and J by 4 bases, with 9 bases of the junction left unmatched. The CDR3 reads CASSPWTGGLFYGYTF. Written as DNA, the CDR3 is TGTGCCAGCAGCCCATGGACAGGGGGCCTATTCTATGGCTACACCTTC.

This chain links TRBV29-1 with TRBJ2-2; D unresolved. Trimming left V 6 bases short and J 7 bases short, with 15 bases between. The CDR3 loop spans 13 amino acids. Germline V gives CDR1 SQVTM, CDR2 ANQGSEA. The CDR3 coding sequence is TGCAGCGTCATCTCCAACAGTGGCGGGGAGCTGTTTTTT. It is translated as CSVISNSGGELFF.